This entry lists 29 T cell receptor beta chains sequenced from one sample in a study of T-cell reconstitution after alpha-beta-depleted transplantation in children. The TCRbeta library incorporated unique molecular identifiers. TCRdb re-called the PCR reads through MiXCR, storing one row per CDR3 protein. Of some 310,000 distinct CDR3 sequences in the sample, 23% were seen once. The sequencing here drew on PBMCs, mostly from graft donor cells, taken 180 days after TCRalphabeta/CD19-depleted stem cell transplant. The receptors come from a male patient under 18 who had a stem cell transplant for acute lymphoblastic leukemia, so the T cells may come from the graft donor.

This clonotype showed up many times. The gene calls are TRBV6-5 and TRBJ1-1; tentative D call: TRBD1 (6 bases). V was clipped by 6 bases and J by 5 bases, with 10 bases between them. This CDR3 has 12 amino acids. Germline V lookup: CDR1 MNHEY, CDR2 SVGAGI. This CDR3 reads CASSLDRTEAFF. The CDR3 DNA follows: TGTGCCAGCAGCCTCGACAGGACTGAAGCTTTCTTT.

The CDR3 DNA reads as TGTGCCAGCAGCTGGCGCCCCGGGGCCACAGATACGCAGTATTTT. Translating gives CASSWRPGATDTQYF. This chain connects TRBV7-6 to TRBJ2-3; D is perhaps TRBD1 or TRBD2 (5 bases each). The CDR3 length is 15 residues. Trimming took off 4 bases at V and 2 bases at J, with 13 bases between the two ends. In germline, CDR1 is SGHVS, CDR2 FNYEAQ.

This clonotype was seen more than once but under ten times. J is TRBJ1-6 and V is TRBV7-8; D call uncertain. The germline CDR1 and CDR2 sequences are SGHVS and FQNEAQ. V was clipped by 3 bases and J by 0 bases, with 6 bases between them. The CDR3 extends over 15 amino acids. The CDR3: CASSFTSSYNSPLHF. CDR3 bases: TGTGCCAGCAGCTTCACAAGCTCCTATAATTCACCCCTCCACTTT. The variable domain in full, with the rest retrieved from reference TRBV7-8 and TRBJ1-6, is GAGVSQSPRYKVAKRGQDVALRCDPISGHVSLFWYQQALGQGPEFLTYFQNEAQLDKSGLPSDRFFAERPEGSVSTLKIQRTQQEDSAVYLCASSFTSSYNSPLHFGNGTRLTVT.

This chain links TRBV7-9 with TRBJ1-4; D is possibly TRBD1 (5 bases). Looked up from germline, CDR1 is SEHNR and CDR2 is FQNEAQ (reference sequence). Between the trimmed V and J ends, which lost 6 bases and 4 bases, there was a span of 15 bases. The CDR3 has 15 residues. The CDR3 region has the DNA TGTGCCAGCAGTTACCAAGACAGCCTTAATGAAAAACTGTTTTTT. It codes for CASSYQDSLNEKLFF.

This rearrangement joins TRBV27 to TRBJ2-3; possible D gene TRBD2, 6 bases. The CDR3 is made up of 14 amino acids. CDR1 is MNHEY and CDR2 is SMNVEV in the germline V gene (reference sequence). V lost 6 bases to trimming and J lost 4 bases, with 14 bases between them. The CDR3 DNA follows: TGTGCCAGCAGGCTACCCGGGAGCGCAGATACGCAGTATTTT. This translates into CASRLPGSADTQYF.

The gene calls are TRBV20-1 and TRBJ2-1; D gene unclear. The germline V gene encodes CDR1 DFQATT and CDR2 SNEGSKA (reference sequence). Between the trimmed V and J ends, which lost 6 bases and 4 bases, there was a span of 7 bases. This CDR3 spans 11 amino acids. CDR3 coding DNA: TGCAGTGCCCATCTGTACAATGAGCAGTTCTTC. This sequence encodes CSAHLYNEQFF.

In its sample, this clonotype was seen many times. The chain links TRBV6-6 to TRBJ1-4; no firm D call. The germline gives CDR1 MNHNY, CDR2 SVGAGI (reference sequence). The V gene lost 0 bases and the J gene lost 11 bases, with 7 bases spanning the gap. The length of the CDR3 is 12 residues. CDR3 loop: CASSYSVTKLFF. The CDR3 bases are TGTGCCAGCAGTTACTCGGTGACGAAACTGTTTTTT.

This clonotype was detected only a few times. This chain uses TRBV6-2 or TRBV6-3 with TRBJ2-3; 10 positions match TRBD2. After removal of 1 base from V and 2 bases from J, the junction contained 9 bases not matched to a gene. Germline V gene sequence: CDR1 MNHEY, CDR2 SVGEGT. This CDR3 spans 18 amino acids. In nucleotides, the CDR3 is TGTGCCAGCAGTTACTTCGCCTTGACTAGCGGGCCCACAGATACGCAGTATTTT. Translation: CASSYFALTSGPTDTQYF.

This clonotype was counted a few times. The gene calls are TRBV7-9 and TRBJ1-1, with D unresolved. The CDR3 is 14 residues long. The V gene lost 3 bases and the J gene lost 4 bases, with 12 bases spanning the gap. The V gene's germline CDR1 is SEHNR and CDR2 FQNEAQ (reference sequence). CDR3 sequence reads: CASSFSTTATEAFF. CDR3 sequence (DNA): TGTGCCAGCAGCTTCAGTACTACGGCCACTGAAGCTTTCTTT.

In its sample, this clonotype was seen a few times. The chain couples TRBV6-1 to TRBJ2-7, with D perhaps TRBD1 (6 bases). This CDR3 comprises 13 residues. Trimming stripped 6 bases from V and 1 base from J, with 10 bases between. In germline, CDR1 is MNHNS, CDR2 SASEGT. CDR3 nucleotides: TGTGCCAGCAGGAACAGGGTATCCTACGAGCAGTACTTC. Translating it yields CASRNRVSYEQYF.

This clonotype came up a few times. V gene TRBV5-1 combines with J gene TRBJ2-7; TRBD2 might be the D (6 bases). The CDR3 loop spans 14 amino acids. Germline V CDR1 and CDR2: SGHRS, YFSETQ. Trimming shortened V by 5 bases and J by 4 bases, and 16 bases separated the two germline ends. CDR3 protein: CASSHTSGSYEQYF. The CDR3 region has the DNA TGCGCCAGCAGTCATACGTCCGGGAGTTACGAGCAGTACTTC. Full variable domain (missing parts from reference TRBV5-1 and TRBJ2-7): KAGVTQTPRYLIKTRGQQVTLSCSPISGHRSVSWYQQTPGQGLQFLFEYFSETQRNKGNFPGRFSGRQFSNSRSEMNVSTLELGDSALYLCASSHTSGSYEQYFGPGTRLTVT.

The gene calls are TRBV6-5 and TRBJ2-2, with D tentatively TRBD1 (6 bases). There are 17 residues in the CDR3. CDR1 MNHEY and CDR2 SVGAGI come from the germline V gene. The germline V and J ends were trimmed by 2 bases and 2 bases, with 15 bases remaining between them. CDR3 amino acids: CASSYPSTGPNTGELFF. The CDR3 region has the DNA TGTGCCAGCAGTTACCCCTCTACAGGGCCTAACACCGGGGAGCTGTTTTTT.

This clonotype turned up a few times. This chain uses TRBV3-1 with TRBJ1-2, with D hard to call. Per the germline V gene, CDR1 is LGHDT and CDR2 is YNNKEL (reference sequence). The V end lost 1 base, the J end lost 3 bases, and 6 bases lay between the germline ends. CDR3 length: 13 amino acids. This chain's CDR3 is CASSQAGDYGYTF. The CDR3 DNA reads TGTGCCAGCAGCCAAGCTGGGGACTATGGCTACACCTTC.

This clonotype appeared a few times. V is TRBV7-6 and J is TRBJ2-7, with 8 positions matching TRBD1. Germline loops: CDR1 SGHVS, CDR2 FNYEAQ. The junction had 7 bases not matched to a gene; V was cut back by 4 bases and J by 2 bases. This CDR3 has 15 amino acids. The CDR3 region has the DNA TGTGCCAGCAGCTCCCAGGGGGCGCTTACCTACGAGCAGTACTTC. This codes for CASSSQGALTYEQYF.

The chain recombines TRBV7-3 with TRBJ2-5; tentatively, D is TRBD1 (6 bases). The CDR3 loop spans 15 amino acids. Germline V gene data show CDR1 as SGHTA and CDR2 as FQGTGA. Trimming stripped 1 base from V and 5 bases from J, with 14 bases between. Here the CDR3 DNA reads TGTGCCAGCAGCTTAAGCCGTACAGGGTCGGAGACCCAGTACTTC. This encodes CASSLSRTGSETQYF.

The chain joins TRBV7-6 to TRBJ2-7; D perhaps matches TRBD2 (6 bases). Trimming shortened V by 7 bases and J by 4 bases, and 17 bases separated the two germline ends. The CDR3 runs 14 residues. Germline CDR1 is SGHVS and CDR2 is FNYEAQ. The CDR3 DNA reads as TGTGCCAGCACCCCTGCGGGGTGGGGGTACGAGCAGTACTTC. Translating it yields CASTPAGWGYEQYF. Full variable domain (remainder filled in from reference TRBV7-6 and TRBJ2-7): GAGVSQSPRYKVTKRGQDVALRCDPISGHVSLYWYRQALGQGPEFLTYFNYEAQQDKSGLPNDRFSAERPEGSISTLTIQRTEQRDSAMYRCASTPAGWGYEQYFGPGTRLTVT.

This clonotype has just a few counts. The chain uses TRBV29-1 and TRBJ2-7; 9 bases map to TRBD2. The J segment lost 2 bases and the V segment lost 5 bases, leaving 7 bases of the junction unmatched. CDR1 and CDR2 from the germline V gene are SQVTM and ANQGSEA. CDR3 length: 14 residues. CDR3 amino acids: CSVIGLAFPYEQYF. In DNA, the CDR3 is TGCAGCGTTATCGGACTAGCGTTCCCCTACGAGCAGTACTTC.

This clonotype has just a few counts. This rearrangement joins TRBV13 to TRBJ2-3; D unclear. The ends were cut back, 1 base at V and 7 bases at J, with 6 bases in the middle. CDR1 is PRHDT and CDR2 is FYEKMQ in the germline V gene (reference sequence). The CDR3 extends over 12 amino acids. CDR3 sequence (DNA): TGTGCCAGCAGCTTAGCGAGGAATACGCAGTATTTT. It encodes CASSLARNTQYF.

The rearrangement uses TRBV6-1 and TRBJ2-3; 9 bases match TRBD2. The CDR3 contains 17 residues. Germline values: CDR1 MNHNS, CDR2 SASEGT. J was trimmed by 5 bases and V by 9 bases; bases with no gene match: 18. CDR3 protein: CASMTGRIAGEVDTQYF. As DNA, the CDR3 is TGTGCCAGTATGACGGGGAGAATAGCGGGAGAAGTAGATACGCAGTATTTT.

This clonotype was picked up a small number of times. This chain connects TRBV7-9 to TRBJ2-1, with D maybe TRBD2 (6 bases). This CDR3 has 15 amino acids. CDR1 is SEHNR and CDR2 is FQNEAQ in the germline V gene (reference sequence). V lost 1 base, J lost 6 bases, and 13 bases lay in between. CDR3 nucleotide sequence: TGTGCCAGCAGCTTAGTGGGAGGTGGATTCAATGAGCAGTTCTTC. Translation: CASSLVGGGFNEQFF.

The genes are TRBV6-1 and TRBJ2-5; D possibly corresponds to TRBD2 (6 bases). In germline, CDR1 is MNHNS, CDR2 SASEGT. The CDR3 is made up of 14 amino acids. Trimming shortened V by 5 bases and J by 10 bases, and 20 bases separated the two germline ends. The CDR3 here is CASSLRSLTGDQYF. The DNA for the CDR3 is TGTGCCAGCAGTCTGAGGAGCCTAACGGGAGACCAGTACTTC.

V and J are TRBV7-9 and TRBJ2-5, with TRBD1 matching 10 bases. With 4 bases clipped from V and 2 bases from J, the junction kept 10 bases outside the gene matches. This CDR3 region has 17 residues. Looked up from germline, CDR1 is SEHNR and CDR2 is FQNEAQ (reference sequence). The CDR3 loop reads CASSSGPGQGRQETQYF. DNA for the CDR3: TGTGCCAGCAGCTCTGGACCGGGACAGGGGCGACAAGAGACCCAGTACTTC. Variable domain in full (rest from reference TRBV7-9 and TRBJ2-5): DTGVSQNPRHKITKRGQNVTFRCDPISEHNRLYWYRQTLGQGPEFLTYFQNEAQLEKSRLLSDRFSAERPKGSFSTLEIQRTEQGDSAMYLCASSSGPGQGRQETQYFGPGTRLLVL.

This chain connects TRBV9 to TRBJ2-5; D call uncertain. This CDR3 has 14 residues. Deletions cut 2 bases from V and 1 base from J, with 9 bases between. Germline CDR1 and CDR2: SGDLS and YYNGEE. CDR3 coding DNA: TGTGCCAGCAGCGTCGGAGACTTCCAAGAGACCCAGTACTTC. This sequence encodes CASSVGDFQETQYF.

V usage is TRBV12-3 or TRBV12-4 and J usage is TRBJ2-3, with TRBD2 identical over 7 bases. J lost 1 base, V lost 5 bases, and 12 bases had no gene match. There are 17 residues in the CDR3. The chain's CDR3 is CASSPPGGVTGTDTQYF. In DNA form, the CDR3 reads TGTGCCAGCAGTCCCCCGGGGGGAGTGACTGGCACAGATACGCAGTATTTT.

The rearrangement uses TRBV7-9 and TRBJ2-6; D not certain. CDR1 is SEHNR and CDR2 is FQNEAQ in the germline V gene (reference sequence). Trimming pared 6 bases from V and 9 bases from J, leaving 3 bases between. The length of the CDR3 is 10 residues. CDR3 sequence (DNA): TGTGCCAGCAGGATCAACGTCCTGACTTTC. This translates into CASRINVLTF. Full variable domain (rest looked up from reference TRBV7-9 and TRBJ2-6): DTGVSQNPRHKITKRGQNVTFRCDPISEHNRLYWYRQTLGQGPEFLTYFQNEAQLEKSRLLSDRFSAERPKGSFSTLEIQRTEQGDSAMYLCASRINVLTFGAGSRLTVL.

V gene TRBV20-1 combines with J gene TRBJ2-3; D is perhaps TRBD1 (6 bases). Trimming removed 3 bases at V and 4 bases at J, with 14 bases between. Germline V CDR1 and CDR2: DFQATT, SNEGSKA (reference sequence). The CDR3 length is 14 residues. CDR3 nucleotide sequence: TGCAGTGCTAGGGATCCAGGGGTTCCAGATACGCAGTATTTT. This encodes CSARDPGVPDTQYF.

This clonotype has only a few counts. The chain links TRBV14 to TRBJ2-1; 9 positions agree with TRBD2. CDR3 size: 18 residues. Trimming took 0 bases from V and 0 from J; bases not matched to a gene: 6. Germline V lookup: CDR1 SGHDN, CDR2 FVKESK. The CDR3 region has the DNA TGTGCCAGCAGCCAAGATGCGGGCGGGGGGGCCTCCTACAATGAGCAGTTCTTC. Translating gives CASSQDAGGGASYNEQFF.

The J gene is TRBJ2-2, the V gene TRBV5-1; the D is unclear. V was clipped by 1 base and J by 0 bases, with 10 bases between them. CDR3 length: 16 residues. Germline loops: CDR1 SGHRS, CDR2 YFSETQ. CDR3 amino acids: CASSLPILSNTGELFF. For the CDR3, the DNA is TGCGCCAGCAGCTTGCCCATCCTCTCGAACACCGGGGAGCTGTTTTTT. Looking up the rest from reference TRBV5-1 and TRBJ2-2 gives the full variable domain: KAGVTQTPRYLIKTRGQQVTLSCSPISGHRSVSWYQQTPGQGLQFLFEYFSETQRNKGNFPGRFSGRQFSNSRSEMNVSTLELGDSALYLCASSLPILSNTGELFFGEGSRLTVL.

The CDR3 bases are TGTGCCAGCGGTCCAACCGGGACAGTGTTGGATCGCGCTTTCTTT. Its translation is CASGPTGTVLDRAFF. V and J are TRBV7-9 and TRBJ1-1; 7 bases line up with TRBD1. The germline gives CDR1 SEHNR, CDR2 FQNEAQ (reference sequence). This CDR3 has 15 residues. V trimming: 8 bases; J trimming: 11 bases; junction bases outside the gene matches: 20.